Listed here are 3 T cell receptor beta chains from one sample, sequenced in a study of Ad26.COV2.S vaccination and SARS-CoV-2 variants. Treatment here: around 19 received Ad26.COV2.S at low or high dose, single or two shots; roughly five received placebo; per-sample allocation not given. Sampling was done on day 63 after the first vaccine or placebo injection. Clones were read by immunoSEQ multiplex PCR, and TCRdb kept only the in-frame ones, dropping some. The data show about 500,000 clones, roughly nine tenths seen once. Source: peripheral blood, taken in a trial of Ad26.COV2.S vaccine versus placebo. These receptors originate from a person between 18 and 65 years old who received the Ad26.COV2.S COVID-19 vaccine or a placebo.

The chain joins TRBV11-2 to TRBJ2-5; D unclear. CDR1 SGHAT and CDR2 FQNNGV come from the germline V gene. This CDR3 is built from 14 residues. V lost 0 bases to trimming and J lost 5 bases, with 10 bases between them. The CDR3 DNA is TGTGCCAGCAGCTTAGAGACGGTCCGGGAGACCCAGTACTTC. Its protein is CASSLETVRETQYF.

This chain joins TRBV30 and TRBJ2-1; 7 bases map to TRBD1. CDR3 length: 13 residues. With 1 base clipped from V and 3 bases from J, the junction kept 0 bases outside the gene matches. From germline, CDR1 is GTSNPN and CDR2 SVGIG (reference sequence). CDR3 sequence: CAWSGDSYNEQFF. Here the CDR3 DNA reads TGTGCCTGGAGTGGGGACAGCTACAATGAGCAGTTCTTC.

The chain is built from TRBV28 and TRBJ2-7; weak D call: TRBD2 (5 bases). The germline CDR1 and CDR2 sequences are MDHEN and SYDVKM. This CDR3 spans 13 amino acids. Trimming left V 4 bases short and J 3 bases short, with 10 bases between. The CDR3 DNA follows: TGTGCCAGCAGTTCGGCGGGCCTCTACGAGCAGTACTTC. This encodes CASSSAGLYEQYF.